The 7 T cell receptor beta chains given below trace back to one sample, sequenced in a study of control samples from healthy donors and cancer patients. The protocol was immunoSEQ multiplex PCR, while the TCRdb copy is restricted to in-frame clones and leaves out a portion. In the table there are approximately 220,000 clones, around 94% of which are singletons. Sequencing was done on a sample of blood. These receptors all stem from a man over 45 in good health.

In its sample, this clone was seen once. The chain is built from TRBV18 and TRBJ2-2; 7 bases are shared with TRBD1. The germline V gene encodes CDR1 KGHSH and CDR2 LQKENI. The CDR3 is 16 residues long. Losses at the gene ends were 2 bases for V and 5 bases for J; bases not matched to a gene: 8. CDR3 coding DNA: TGTGCCAGCTCACCAACTCCGGCAGGGGGAACCGGGGAGCTGTTTTTT. The encoded protein is CASSPTPAGGTGELFF.

The genes are TRBV18 and TRBJ2-5; the D is unclear. Trimming took 2 bases from V and 4 from J, leaving 5 bases between them. The CDR3 length is 12 residues. The germline CDR1 and CDR2 sequences are KGHSH and LQKENI. CDR3 sequence reads: CASSPVGETQYF. CDR3 DNA sequence: TGTGCCAGCTCACCAGTCGGAGAGACCCAGTACTTC.

The chain employs TRBV11-2 and TRBJ1-1; 8 bases line up with TRBD1. Looked up from germline, CDR1 is SGHAT and CDR2 is FQNNGV. The V segment lost 3 bases and the J segment 0 bases; nucleotides outside the gene matches: 3. The CDR3 spans 15 residues. The CDR3 DNA is TGTGCCAGCAGCTTCTGGACAGGGCTGAACACTGAAGCTTTCTTT. Its protein is CASSFWTGLNTEAFF.

This sequence joins TRBV6-5 and TRBJ1-4; tentatively, D is TRBD1 (6 bases). Germline V CDR1 and CDR2: MNHEY, SVGAGI. The ends were cut back, 6 bases at V and 6 bases at J, with 14 bases in the middle. This CDR3 is 14 amino acids long. The CDR3 coding sequence is TGTGCCAGCAGGGACAGCTCCAGGGATGAAAAACTGTTTTTT. It specifies CASRDSSRDEKLFF.

The chain joins TRBV19 to TRBJ2-1, with 8 bases identical to TRBD2. The germline gives CDR1 LNHDA, CDR2 SQIVND (reference sequence). This CDR3 has 19 amino acids. Trimming removed 5 bases from V and 7 bases from J; junction bases left unmatched: 22. This CDR3 is CASSPGRGGLLRDGNEQFF. The CDR3 DNA reads as TGTGCCAGTAGTCCCGGTCGGGGGGGCCTATTACGAGATGGTAATGAGCAGTTCTTC.

The gene calls are TRBV18 and TRBJ1-6; TRBD1 might be the D (5 bases). This CDR3 is built from 15 residues. Germline V gene sequence: CDR1 KGHSH, CDR2 LQKENI. Trimming shortened V by 4 bases and J by 1 base, and 8 bases separated the two germline ends. The DNA of the CDR3 is TGTGCCAGCTCACTGGGGCAATCCTATAATTCACCCCTCCACTTT. This sequence encodes CASSLGQSYNSPLHF.

The chain employs TRBV5-1 and TRBJ2-5; D unclear. Germline V lookup: CDR1 SGHRS, CDR2 YFSETQ. Trimming removed 4 bases from V and 2 bases from J, with 9 bases in between. The CDR3 loop spans 13 amino acids. CDR3 sequence: CASSVGNQETQYF. In DNA, the CDR3 is TGCGCCAGCAGCGTAGGGAATCAAGAGACCCAGTACTTC.